These T cell receptor beta chains were read from a single sample in a study of shared clonotypes between healthy human individuals. This table comes from immunoSEQ multiplex PCR, and its TCRdb copy is limited to in-frame clones, with some not included. The sample consists of about 2.4 million clones, roughly 93% of them appearing once. The specimen sequenced was naive CD4+ T cells from PBMCs. Source of these receptors: a man aged 18 to 29 in good health. Some clones in this sample may be carry-over from other donors' samples. The CDR3 runs from the conserved cysteine through the conserved F or W. D genes are given only for firm matches. Clone size is shown for a subset of rows, as once, few, many or a class of expanded clone.

V,D,size,J,DNA,CDR3
TRBV5-1,-,-,TRBJ2-3,TGCGCCAGCAGCTTGGGAGGGGCGTCAGATACGCAGTATTTT,CASSLGGASDTQYF
TRBV5-1,-,-,TRBJ2-1,TGCGCCAGCAGCGCGGGCGGCAGGGGCTACAATGAGCAGTTCTTC,CASSAGGRGYNEQFF
TRBV15,TRBD2,-,TRBJ2-2,TGTGCCACCACAGCGGGAGGCACCGGGGAGCTGTTTTTT,CATTAGGTGELFF
TRBV7-9,-,-,TRBJ1-1,TGTGCCAGCAGCTTAGTGGCAGAGAACACTGAAGCTTTCTTT,CASSLVAENTEAFF
TRBV20-1,-,-,TRBJ2-1,TGCAGTGCCGAAGACAATGAGCAGTTCTTC,CSAEDNEQFF
TRBV5-1,TRBD1,once,TRBJ2-2,TGCGCCAGCAGCTTCGGACAGGGGAGTTGGGCGAACACCGGGGAGCTGTTTTTT,CASSFGQGSWANTGELFF
TRBV7-2,TRBD2,-,TRBJ2-5,TGTGCCAGCAGCTTAGTTCGGCTAGCGGGATTCCAAGAGACCCAGTACTTC,CASSLVRLAGFQETQYF
TRBV7-3,-,once,TRBJ2-1,TGTGCCAGCAGCTTCCAAAGGGAGAGCTCCTACAATGAGCAGTTCTTC,CASSFQRESSYNEQFF
TRBV5-1,-,-,TRBJ1-2,TGCGCCAGCAGCTTGGCGGGGGCGGAGGGCTACACCTTC,CASSLAGAEGYTF
TRBV9,-,-,TRBJ2-3,TGTGCCAGCAGCGTCGGGATCAGTTCGAACACAGATACGCAGTATTTT,CASSVGISSNTDTQYF
TRBV25-1,-,-,TRBJ2-1,TGTGCCAGCAGTGTCGCGGGAACAGGGTTTGTGCAGTTCTTC,CASSVAGTGFVQFF
TRBV19,TRBD1,once,TRBJ2-1,TGTGCCAGTAACCCCGGGACAGGGGTTCTTTACAATGAGCAGTTCTTC,CASNPGTGVLYNEQFF
TRBV19,TRBD1,-,TRBJ1-5,TGTGCCAGTATGGAACGACAGGGGGCGAGCAATCAGCCCCAGCATTTT,CASMERQGASNQPQHF
TRBV4-1,-,-,TRBJ1-1,TGCGCCAGCAGCCAAGAACCGGGCCCGGTAGCTGAAGCTTTCTTT,CASSQEPGPVAEAFF
TRBV4-2,TRBD2,once,TRBJ2-1,TGTGCCAGCAGCCACCGACCTAGCGGGGTTTCCAATGAGCAGTTCTTC,CASSHRPSGVSNEQFF
TRBV11-1,-,-,TRBJ2-1,TGTGCCAGCAGCTTAGTTGTGGGGGGCCCCTACAATGAGCAGTTCTTC,CASSLVVGGPYNEQFF